One and the same sample provided the 24 T cell receptor beta chains below, sequenced in a study of cytomegalovirus exposure and HLA in healthy donors. Vbeta (60) and Jbeta (13) primers were used in the PCR. The table came from immunoSEQ multiplex PCR; TCRdb's copy has only in-frame clones and leaves some out. The sample consists of about 160,000 clones, about 88% of them appearing once. Source material: PBMCs. The receptor set was obtained from a man younger than 35 in good health and CMV-seropositive.

This clone was seen once. The same CDR3 arises from other DNA sequences in this sample as well. The V and J genes are TRBV19 and TRBJ2-2, with no clear D. The V end lost 2 bases, the J end lost 5 bases, and 3 bases lay between the germline ends. The CDR3 is 12 amino acids. CDR1 is LNHDA and CDR2 is SQIVND in the germline V gene (reference sequence). The CDR3 loop is CASSIPTGELFF. CDR3 nucleotide sequence: TGTGCCAGTAGTATACCAACCGGGGAGCTGTTTTTT. Filled out from reference TRBV19 and TRBJ2-2, the complete variable domain reads DGGITQSPKYLFRKEGQNVTLSCEQNLNHDAMYWYRQDPGQGLRLIYYSQIVNDFQKGDIAEGYSVSREKKESFPLTVTSAQKNPTAFYLCASSIPTGELFFGEGSRLTVL.

The count of this clone is one. V is TRBV9 and J is TRBJ2-1, with 12 positions matching TRBD2. The CDR3 consists of 16 residues. With V trimmed by 4 bases and J by 4 bases, 6 bases remained unmatched. Germline V lookup: CDR1 SGDLS, CDR2 YYNGEE. The CDR3: CASSPRLAGAYNEQFF. CDR3 sequence (DNA): TGTGCCAGCAGCCCCCGACTAGCGGGGGCGTACAATGAGCAGTTCTTC.

This chain joins TRBV4-2 and TRBJ1-1, with D unclear. In germline, CDR1 is LGHNA, CDR2 YNFKEQ. This CDR3 contains 16 residues. Deletions cut 0 bases from V and 3 bases from J, with 14 bases between. This chain's CDR3 is CASSQDQRAPDTEAFF. In DNA, the CDR3 is TGTGCCAGCAGCCAAGATCAGCGGGCTCCGGACACTGAAGCTTTCTTT.

The CDR3 spells CASSEAQYGGQETQYF. CDR3 DNA sequence: TGTGCCAGCAGTGAAGCGCAGTACGGGGGGCAAGAGACCCAGTACTTC. The V call is TRBV6-1, the J call TRBJ2-5; 7 bases fit TRBD2. The trim removed 0 bases at V and 2 bases at J, leaving 6 bases unmatched. There are 16 residues in the CDR3. Germline V gene sequence: CDR1 MNHNS, CDR2 SASEGT.

The chain combines TRBV4-1 with TRBJ1-3, with D possibly TRBD1 on 6 matching bases. The V end lost 2 bases, the J end lost 0 bases, and 11 bases lay between the germline ends. Per the germline V gene, CDR1 is MGHRA and CDR2 is YSYEKL. The CDR3 spans 16 residues. CDR3 DNA sequence: TGCGCCAGCAGCCAACTAACAGGGAGCTCTGGAAACACCATATATTTT. Protein sequence: CASSQLTGSSGNTIYF.

With respect to this clone: The sample carries other DNA sequences with the same CDR3. The CDR3 protein is CASSPRTGDGYTF. The CDR3 DNA follows: TGTGCCAGCTCACCACGGACAGGGGACGGCTACACCTTC. The V call is TRBV18, the J call TRBJ1-2, with 9 bases identical to TRBD1. The CDR3 sequence is 13 residues long. The V gene's germline CDR1 is KGHSH and CDR2 LQKENI. Trimming at V came to 1 base and at J to 8 bases, leaving 2 bases not matched to a gene.

This clone was counted only a few times. This chain uses TRBV7-8 with TRBJ2-1; 7 bases are shared with TRBD2. Germline CDR1 and CDR2: SGHVS and FQNEAQ. The CDR3 spans 16 residues. V gave up 5 bases and J gave up 4 bases; unmatched junction bases: 11. The CDR3 DNA reads TGTGCCAGCAGCCAACGCCGACTAGCCCTATACAATGAGCAGTTCTTC. Its translation: CASSQRRLALYNEQFF.

The V and J genes are TRBV6-1 and TRBJ2-7, with D perhaps matching TRBD1 (7 bases). Germline CDR1 is MNHNS and CDR2 is SASEGT. The V end lost 6 bases, the J end lost 0 bases, and 15 bases lay between the germline ends. The CDR3 has 15 residues. The CDR3 DNA reads as TGTGCCAGCAGGCCAGGGGGGAAGAGCTCCTACGAGCAGTACTTC. Translating gives CASRPGGKSSYEQYF.

There are a few counts of this clone. This chain joins TRBV9 and TRBJ1-6, with a tentative D call TRBD1 (6 bases). Deletions cut 3 bases from V and 6 bases from J, with 19 bases between. Looked up from germline, CDR1 is SGDLS and CDR2 is YYNGEE. The CDR3 length is 17 residues. The chain's CDR3 is CASSAPVGGASNSPLHF. The DNA for the CDR3 is TGTGCCAGCAGCGCACCAGTCGGGGGGGCGAGTAATTCACCCCTCCACTTT.

J is TRBJ2-1 and V is TRBV7-6, with 9 bases lining up with TRBD1. This CDR3 is built from 17 residues. The ends lost 0 bases at V and 0 bases at J; junction bases unmatched: 3. The germline V gene encodes CDR1 SGHVS and CDR2 FNYEAQ. In nucleotides, the CDR3 is TGTGCCAGCAGCTTAGCGGGACAGGGCAGCTCCTACAATGAGCAGTTCTTC. This codes for CASSLAGQGSSYNEQFF.

The gene calls are TRBV11-3 and TRBJ2-7; 7 bases match TRBD1. The CDR3 sequence is 15 residues long. V was clipped by 7 bases and J by 2 bases; unmatched bases: 11. Germline V gene sequence: CDR1 SGHNT, CDR2 YENEEA. CDR3 bases: TGTGCCAGCACCCTCTCCGGGACAGAACCCTACGAGCAGTACTTC. Protein: CASTLSGTEPYEQYF.

V and J are TRBV5-6 and TRBJ2-1; TRBD2 aligns across 9 bases. Germline values: CDR1 SGHDT, CDR2 YYEEEE. Trimming removed 1 base from V and 4 bases from J; junction bases left unmatched: 3. The CDR3 consists of 15 residues. The CDR3 coding sequence is TGTGCCAGCAGCTTGAGCAGCGGGGGGTACAATGAGCAGTTCTTC. It specifies CASSLSSGGYNEQFF.

This clone showed up just once. V is TRBV6-1 and J is TRBJ2-3; tentative D call: TRBD1 (7 bases). The CDR3 runs 12 residues. Trimming cost V 5 bases and J 6 bases, with 9 bases left between them. CDR1 and CDR2 (germline): MNHNS, SASEGT. In DNA, the CDR3 is TGTGCCAGCAGTTCAGGGGGGGATACGCAGTATTTT. Translation: CASSSGGDTQYF.

This clone is a singleton in its sample. The rearrangement joins TRBV7-9 to TRBJ1-4; D remains unclear. The CDR3 extends over 19 amino acids. Germline-derived CDR1 and CDR2 are SEHNR and FQNEAQ (reference sequence). V lost 3 bases to trimming and J lost 4 bases, with 24 bases between them. This CDR3 is CASSFIIARLEGFNEKLFF. The CDR3 nucleotides are TGTGCCAGCAGCTTTATCATCGCCCGGTTAGAGGGTTTTAATGAAAAACTGTTTTTT. Full variable domain (remainder filled in from reference TRBV7-9 and TRBJ1-4): DTGVSQNPRHKITKRGQNVTFRCDPISEHNRLYWYRQTLGQGPEFLTYFQNEAQLEKSRLLSDRFSAERPKGSFSTLEIQRTEQGDSAMYLCASSFIIARLEGFNEKLFFGSGTQLSVL.

The CDR3 here is CASSPTGSSGNTIYF. DNA for the CDR3: TGTGCCAGTAGTCCCACAGGGAGCTCTGGAAACACCATATATTTT. This sequence joins TRBV19 and TRBJ1-3; a possible D gene is TRBD1 (6 bases). This CDR3 is built from 15 residues. In germline, CDR1 is LNHDA, CDR2 SQIVND (reference sequence). V was pared by 5 bases and J by 0 bases, with 11 bases between.

CDR3: CASSPPTGQGYNTEAFF. In DNA form, the CDR3 reads TGTGCCAGCAGCCCCCCGACGGGACAGGGGTATAACACTGAAGCTTTCTTT. The chain recombines TRBV13 with TRBJ1-1; the match to TRBD1 covers 10 bases. Germline-derived CDR1 and CDR2 are PRHDT and FYEKMQ (reference sequence). This CDR3 is built from 17 residues. V shed 5 bases and J 2 bases; nucleotides not matched to a gene: 11.

Regarding this clone: This sample also contains other DNA sequences that code for the same CDR3. This rearrangement joins TRBV6-5 to TRBJ1-1; no definite D call. This CDR3 contains 14 residues. The V end lost 0 bases, the J end lost 0 bases, and 5 bases lay between the germline ends. Per the germline V gene, CDR1 is MNHEY and CDR2 is SVGAGI. In DNA, the CDR3 is TGTGCCAGCAGTTACTCGAGGGTGAACACTGAAGCTTTCTTT. This codes for CASSYSRVNTEAFF.

Here the CDR3 reads CASSNRDRGDEKLFF. The DNA of the CDR3 is TGTGCCAGCAGTAACCGGGACAGGGGTGATGAAAAACTGTTTTTT. V and J are TRBV2 and TRBJ1-4; 10 positions match TRBD1. The trim removed 5 bases at V and 6 bases at J, leaving 6 bases unmatched. The CDR3 extends over 15 amino acids. CDR1 is SNHLY and CDR2 is FYNNEI in the germline V gene.

The chain recombines TRBV13 with TRBJ2-3; perhaps TRBD2 as D (5 bases). V was clipped by 6 bases and J by 6 bases, with 16 bases between them. This CDR3 region has 14 residues. Germline CDR1 PRHDT, CDR2 FYEKMQ (reference sequence). Written as DNA, the CDR3 is TGTGCCAGCAGTACCTGGGTACTAGGGGATACGCAGTATTTT. Translation: CASSTWVLGDTQYF.

The rearrangement joins TRBV11-1 to TRBJ2-5; D is uncertain. V was shortened by 2 bases and J by 2 bases, with 3 bases between the two germline ends. CDR3 length equals 12 residues. CDR1 is SGHAT and CDR2 is FQDESV in the germline V gene (reference sequence). The CDR3, as DNA: TGTGCCAGCAGCTTACTGCAAGAGACCCAGTACTTC. This sequence encodes CASSLLQETQYF. The full variable domain, rest sourced from reference TRBV11-1 and TRBJ2-5, is EAEVAQSPRYKITEKSQAVAFWCDPISGHATLYWYRQILGQGPELLVQFQDESVVDDSQLPKDRFSAERLKGVDSTLKIQPAELGDSAMYLCASSLLQETQYFGPGTRLLVL.

The J gene is TRBJ2-5, the V gene TRBV7-2; tentative D call: TRBD2 (6 bases). V gave up 5 bases and J gave up 2 bases, with 12 bases separating them. The CDR3 is made up of 14 amino acids. Germline V CDR1 and CDR2: SGHTA, FQGNSA. This chain's CDR3 is CASSRDFKQETQYF. CDR3 DNA sequence: TGTGCCAGCAGCCGGGACTTTAAACAAGAGACCCAGTACTTC.

The chain has TRBV10-1 and TRBJ1-3; tentative D call: TRBD1 (5 bases). Germline V gene data show CDR1 as WNHNN and CDR2 as SYGVQD (reference sequence). V was pared by 9 bases and J by 3 bases, with 18 bases between. The CDR3 loop spans 15 amino acids. The CDR3 DNA reads as TGCGCCAGGTCATTCGGGGGAACGTTTGGAAACACCATATATTTT. Its protein product is CARSFGGTFGNTIYF.

CDR3 in amino acids: CASSPAGTGFGEKLFF. The DNA of the CDR3 is TGTGCCAGCTCACCTGCCGGGACAGGGTTCGGTGAAAAACTGTTTTTT. The rearrangement joins TRBV18 to TRBJ1-4, with 9 bases aligning to TRBD1. Germline V gene sequence: CDR1 KGHSH, CDR2 LQKENI. This CDR3 is 16 amino acids long. V shed 3 bases and J 7 bases; nucleotides not matched to a gene: 9.

The chain uses TRBV4-1 and TRBJ2-7; 8 bases are a match to TRBD1. Unmatched junction bases numbered 4, after V lost 3 bases and J lost 0 bases. Per the germline V gene, CDR1 is MGHRA and CDR2 is YSYEKL. The CDR3 sequence is 15 residues long. CDR3 in amino acids: CASSQITGGSYEQYF. DNA of the CDR3: TGCGCCAGCAGCCAGATTACAGGGGGCTCCTACGAGCAGTACTTC.